This T cell receptor (beta chain) was captured in a study of T cell repertoires in cytomegalovirus infection. Study information: It was the public TCR beta signatures that indicated both CMV infection and matching HLA type.

Trimming removed 2 bases from V and 4 bases from J; junction bases left unmatched: 1. Germline lookup yields CDR1 SEHNR and CDR2 FQNEAQ (reference sequence). The CDR3 covers 14 residues. This clonotype was observed many times. Its antigen is not known. General study findings and limits: Pooled public TCR beta family frequency picked out CMV carriers with the relevant HLA. The response measured ex vivo was dominated by TCR beta clonotypes (HLA-C-restricted and CMV-specific).

TCRdb called the reads again in MiXCR, with one record for every CDR3 protein. The repertoire holds 500,000 to 600,000 distinct CDR3 sequences, 16% seen once, with more than 20% in the top ten. Sequencing was carried out using CD8+ T cells from PBMCs. This TCR came from a human donor in good health (CMV status not recorded). Some clones in this sample may be carry-over from other donors' samples. The rearrangement links TRBV7-9 to TRBJ2-7; 11 bases agree with TRBD2. The CDR3 region has the DNA TGTGCCAGCAGCTTATCTAGCGGGAGGTACGAGCAGTACTTC. Its translation is CASSLSSGRYEQYF.